Listed below are T cell receptor beta chains from one sample, sequenced in a study of cytomegalovirus exposure and HLA in healthy donors. Measured with immunoSEQ multiplex PCR; TCRdb has only the in-frame clones, and not every one. Found here are 190,000 or so clones, 80% of them singletons; the top ten hold roughly 0.65%. Sequenced sample: PBMCs. Receptors were obtained from a boy aged 5-17 years in good health and CMV-seronegative. Each CDR3 is given with its conserved first and last residue. D genes are given only for firm matches. Clone size is stated in some rows and not others, as once, few, many or a class when expanded.

J: TRBJ1-1; D: -; V: TRBV18; size: few; CDR3: CASLRGTEAFF; DNA: TGTGCCAGCCTACGCGGCACTGAAGCTTTCTTT
J: TRBJ1-2; D: -; V: TRBV6-5; size: -; CDR3: CASSYSTHFANYGYTF; DNA: TGTGCCAGCAGTTACTCGACACATTTTGCTAACTATGGCTACACCTTC
J: TRBJ2-2; D: -; V: TRBV7-2; size: -; CDR3: CASSPGGLGELFF; DNA: TGTGCCAGCAGCCCTGGGGGCCTCGGGGAGCTGTTTTTT
J: TRBJ1-3; D: TRBD1; V: TRBV18; size: once; CDR3: CASSPLQGASGNTIYF; DNA: TGTGCCAGCTCACCGTTACAGGGGGCATCTGGAAACACCATATATTTT
J: TRBJ1-1; D: TRBD1; V: TRBV11-3; size: once; CDR3: CASSLDGDRDTEAFF; DNA: TGTGCCAGCAGCTTAGATGGGGACAGGGACACTGAAGCTTTCTTT
J: TRBJ1-5; D: -; V: TRBV6-6; size: -; CDR3: CASSYSGSNQPQHF; DNA: TGTGCCAGCAGTTATTCGGGAAGCAATCAGCCCCAGCATTTT
J: TRBJ1-1; D: -; V: TRBV19; size: -; CDR3: CASSWKGENTEAFF; DNA: TGTGCCAGTAGTTGGAAGGGGGAGAACACTGAAGCTTTCTTT
J: TRBJ1-4; D: -; V: TRBV5-1; size: once; CDR3: CASSKNPATNEKLFF; DNA: TGCGCCAGCAGCAAAAATCCGGCAACTAATGAAAAACTGTTTTTT
J: TRBJ1-2; D: -; V: TRBV18; size: once; CDR3: CASSPLEGMDGYTF; DNA: TGTGCCAGCTCACCCCTGGAGGGAATGGATGGCTACACCTTC
J: TRBJ1-1; D: -; V: TRBV7-6; size: -; CDR3: CASSSDRNTEAFF; DNA: TGTGCCAGCAGCAGCGACCGGAACACTGAAGCTTTCTTT
J: TRBJ2-2; D: -; V: TRBV11-2; size: once; CDR3: CASSLWASRSPGELFF; DNA: TGTGCCAGCAGCTTATGGGCTAGCCGCTCCCCGGGGGAGCTGTTTTTT
J: TRBJ2-7; D: -; V: TRBV5-6; size: -; CDR3: CASSLAAGYHEQYF; DNA: TGTGCCAGCAGCTTGGCGGCAGGGTACCACGAGCAGTACTTC
J: TRBJ2-7; D: TRBD1; V: TRBV6-1; size: -; CDR3: CASSEAGTASSYEQYF; DNA: TGTGCCAGCAGTGAAGCGGGGACAGCGTCGTCCTACGAGCAGTACTTC
J: TRBJ2-1; D: TRBD2; V: TRBV9; size: -; CDR3: CASSPRGAGVRGEQFF; DNA: TGTGCCAGCAGCCCCCGGGGAGCGGGGGTACGGGGTGAGCAGTTCTTC
J: TRBJ2-7; D: TRBD1; V: TRBV6-6; size: -; CDR3: CASSLYRDRGYEQYF; DNA: TGTGCCAGCAGTTTATACCGGGACAGGGGCTACGAGCAGTACTTC
J: TRBJ1-1; D: -; V: TRBV4-1; size: few; CDR3: CASSQEGVGGNTEAFF; DNA: TGCGCCAGCAGCCAAGAAGGAGTGGGGGGGAACACTGAAGCTTTCTTT
J: TRBJ2-3; D: TRBD2; V: TRBV27; size: -; CDR3: CASSSTSGPTDTQYF; DNA: TGTGCCAGCAGTTCCACTAGCGGCCCCACAGATACGCAGTATTTT
J: TRBJ2-7; D: TRBD2; V: TRBV19; size: -; CDR3: CASSIDLAREVDASSYEQYF; DNA: TGTGCCAGTAGTATAGATTTGGCGCGGGAGGTAGACGCCTCCTCCTACGAGCAGTACTTC
J: TRBJ2-1; D: TRBD2; V: TRBV13; size: few; CDR3: CASSSRGGGAGYNEQFF; DNA: TGTGCCAGCAGCTCTAGGGGCGGGGGGGCGGGTTACAATGAGCAGTTCTTC
J: TRBJ2-7; D: TRBD2; V: TRBV30; size: -; CDR3: CAWSAPGAGTSISEQYF; DNA: TGTGCCTGGAGTGCTCCCGGGGCCGGGACTAGCATCTCCGAGCAGTACTTC
J: TRBJ2-7; D: -; V: TRBV27; size: -; CDR3: CASSLAGRPSYEQYF; DNA: TGTGCCAGCAGTTTAGCGGGCAGACCCTCCTACGAGCAGTACTTC
J: TRBJ2-7; D: -; V: TRBV25-1; size: few; CDR3: CASSTPGVRSSYEQYF; DNA: TGTGCCAGCAGTACCCCCGGGGTCCGGAGCTCCTACGAGCAGTACTTC
J: TRBJ1-1; D: -; V: TRBV5-4; size: -; CDR3: CASSLWGPEEAFF; DNA: TGTGCCAGCAGCTTGTGGGGGCCTGAGGAAGCTTTCTTT
J: TRBJ2-2; D: TRBD1; V: TRBV4-2; size: -; CDR3: CASSQETQGTGELFF; DNA: TGTGCCAGCAGCCAAGAGACACAGGGGACCGGGGAGCTGTTTTTT
J: TRBJ1-1; D: -; V: TRBV19; size: once; CDR3: CASSTFLNTEAFF; DNA: TGTGCCAGTAGCACATTCCTGAACACTGAAGCTTTCTTT
J: TRBJ2-2; D: -; V: TRBV6-1; size: few; CDR3: CASRATDTGELFF; DNA: TGTGCCAGCAGGGCGACAGACACCGGGGAGCTGTTTTTT
J: TRBJ1-6; D: -; V: TRBV5-5; size: -; CDR3: CASSPGVQRSPLHF; DNA: TGTGCCAGCAGCCCCGGTGTGCAGCGGTCACCCCTCCACTTT